This T cell receptor (beta chain) originates from a study of OX40 agonist ivuxolimab in advanced cancers. Study background: Ivuxolimab, an agonist antibody against OX40 (CD134), was given to patients. Antecedent anti-PD-1, anti-PD-L1 or anti-CTLA-4 therapy was permissible, with under 50% having received some. At roughly 83% male, the cohort had a mean age of about 60 years, ranging from about 23 to 79.

Trimming left V 0 bases short and J 11 bases short, with 15 bases between. This CDR3 spans 14 amino acids. The germline V gene has CDR1 SGHAT and CDR2 FQNNGV. Sequencing was performed with immunoSEQ multiplex PCR; in TCRdb, only in-frame clones are kept and a portion is missing. The table shows under 10,000 clones, with about four fifths occurring only once. Individuals having autoimmune disease history or systemic immunosuppression were not enrolled. This chain joins TRBV11-2 and TRBJ2-3; D possibly uses TRBD1 or TRBD2 (5 bases each). This TCR was sampled from an adult with an advanced solid tumor such as melanoma, head and neck, liver or kidney cancer. The source material was CD4+ or CD8+ T cells sorted from blood, sampled in a trial of the OX40 agonist ivuxolimab. CDR3 protein: CASSLEVVRDEQYF. CDR3 DNA: TGTGCCAGCAGCTTAGAGGTGGTAAGGGACGAGCAGTATTTT.